The rows below give T cell receptor beta chains drawn from one sample of a study of shared clonotypes between healthy human individuals. Sequencing used immunoSEQ multiplex PCR; TCRdb keeps in-frame clones, though not all of them. In the table there are 950,000 to 1,100,000 clones, about four fifths of which are singletons. Sequencing used memory CD4+ T cells from PBMCs. These TCRs come from a man between 18 and 29 years old in good health. Some clones in this sample may be carry-over from other donors' samples. CDR3s include the opening cysteine and the closing phenylalanine or tryptophan. D genes are given only for firm matches. Clone size is not always given. Where it is, it says once, few, many or a class for expanded clones.

d_gene	v_gene	j_gene	abundance	CDR3aa	CDR3nt
TRBD1	TRBV28	TRBJ1-5	few	CASSRQGEPQHF	TGTGCCAGCAGTCGACAGGGCGAGCCCCAGCATTTT
TRBD1	TRBV5-1	TRBJ1-1	.	CASSPDRDTEAFF	TGCGCCAGCAGTCCGGACAGGGACACTGAAGCTTTCTTT
.	TRBV27	TRBJ1-2	once	CASSLLGHGYTF	TGTGCCAGCAGTTTACTTGGACATGGCTACACCTTC
.	TRBV6-6	TRBJ2-1	.	CASSSQVGEQFF	TGTGCCAGCAGTTCGCAGGTCGGTGAGCAGTTCTTC
TRBD1	TRBV18	TRBJ1-1	.	CASSLITGVGKNTEAFF	TGTGCCAGCTCACTAATTACAGGGGTGGGGAAAAACACTGAAGCTTTCTTT
.	TRBV5-1	TRBJ2-1	.	CASSLLGVLNNEQFF	TGCGCCAGCAGCTTGCTTGGGGTCCTAAACAATGAGCAGTTCTTC
.	TRBV2	TRBJ1-1	.	CASSEALGLRGNTEAFF	TGTGCCAGCAGTGAAGCGCTTGGACTGCGAGGGAACACTGAAGCTTTCTTT
TRBD2	TRBV9	TRBJ2-1	.	CASGMRTSGTNEQFF	TGTGCCAGCGGGATGAGGACTAGCGGAACCAATGAGCAGTTCTTC
TRBD1	TRBV6-6	TRBJ2-7	.	CASSYWTGRSYEQYF	TGTGCCAGCAGTTACTGGACAGGGAGGTCCTACGAGCAGTACTTC
.	TRBV29-1	TRBJ2-1	.	CSVGRGRIDEQFF	TGCAGCGTTGGAAGGGGGAGGATTGATGAGCAGTTCTTC
.	TRBV5-4	TRBJ2-5	few	CASSSGVQETQYF	TGTGCCAGCAGCTCCGGAGTACAAGAGACCCAGTACTTC
.	TRBV6-5	TRBJ2-4	.	CASSSIGRNIQYF	TGTGCCAGCAGTTCCATCGGCAGAAACATTCAGTACTTC
TRBD2	TRBV10-3	TRBJ2-5	.	CATATSGYKETQYF	TGTGCCACGGCGACTAGCGGATACAAAGAGACCCAGTACTTC
.	TRBV9	TRBJ1-2	.	CASSVMGEGGYTF	TGTGCCAGCAGCGTAATGGGGGAAGGGGGCTACACCTTC
TRBD1	TRBV7-2	TRBJ2-5	.	CASRPGQGIGVQETQYF	TGTGCCAGCAGACCGGGACAGGGGATCGGGGTCCAAGAGACCCAGTACTTC
TRBD1	TRBV4-1	TRBJ2-1	many	CASSLAGGTGYNEQFF	TGCGCCAGCAGCCTCGCAGGGGGAACGGGCTACAATGAGCAGTTCTTC
.	TRBV2	TRBJ2-5	.	CASSEGQGKTQYF	TGTGCCAGCAGTGAGGGGCAGGGCAAGACCCAGTACTTC
.	TRBV7-2	TRBJ1-1	.	CASSFTGIGTEAFF	TGTGCCAGCAGTTTTACAGGGATAGGAACTGAAGCTTTCTTT
.	TRBV28	TRBJ2-7	.	CASARPGGEQYF	TGTGCCAGCGCGAGGCCTGGGGGTGAGCAGTACTTC
.	TRBV6-5	TRBJ1-2	few	CASSYSMGGYGYTF	TGTGCCAGCAGTTACTCGATGGGAGGCTATGGCTACACCTTC
.	TRBV6-5	TRBJ2-7	.	CASSYMRDGSSYEQYF	TGTGCCAGCAGTTATATGCGGGACGGGAGCTCCTACGAGCAGTACTTC
.	TRBV28	TRBJ2-7	.	CASSPLGARSYEQYF	TGTGCCAGCAGTCCCTTAGGGGCGAGGTCCTACGAGCAGTACTTC
TRBD2	TRBV18	TRBJ2-5	once	CASSPPAAGGGETQYF	TGTGCCAGCTCACCACCGGCAGCGGGAGGGGGAGAGACCCAGTACTTC
.	TRBV6-1	TRBJ1-5	few	CATVNSNQPQHF	TGTGCCACCGTAAATAGCAATCAGCCCCAGCATTTT
.	TRBV5-6	TRBJ2-5	.	CASSSGSGETQYF	TGTGCCAGCAGCTCGGGCTCGGGGGAGACCCAGTACTTC
.	TRBV18	TRBJ1-5	few	CASSPGAGPQPQHF	TGTGCCAGCTCACCCGGGGCAGGCCCGCAGCCCCAGCATTTT
TRBD1	TRBV7-2	TRBJ2-7	.	CASSTRTGSLYEQYF	TGTGCCAGCAGCACCCGGACAGGGTCGCTCTACGAGCAGTACTTC
.	TRBV5-1	TRBJ2-6	.	CASSPTLSGANVLTF	TGCGCCAGCAGCCCCACCTTGTCTGGGGCCAACGTCCTGACTTTC
.	TRBV28	TRBJ2-2	.	CASREGVLSGVPRELFF	TGTGCCAGCAGGGAGGGCGTGCTGAGCGGAGTGCCCCGGGAGCTGTTTTTT
.	TRBV7-6	TRBJ2-7	.	CASSATSAYEQYF	TGTGCCAGCAGCGCAACTAGTGCCTACGAGCAGTACTTC
TRBD1	TRBV6-1	TRBJ1-3	.	CASRDRDTYTIYF	TGTGCCAGCAGAGACAGGGATACGTACACCATATATTTT
.	TRBV28	TRBJ1-4	.	CASSLLAATNEKLFF	TGTGCCAGCAGTTTACTGGCAGCAACTAATGAAAAACTGTTTTTT
TRBD1	TRBV7-2	TRBJ2-7	few	CASKLGEGAIKQYF	TGTGCCAGCAAGTTGGGTGAGGGGGCAATTAAGCAGTACTTC
TRBD1	TRBV10-3	TRBJ2-6	.	CATKPGQATRSGANVLTF	TGTGCCACCAAACCGGGACAGGCTACTCGCTCTGGGGCCAACGTCCTGACTTTC
TRBD1	TRBV5-1	TRBJ1-6	.	CASSTGTGVLNLHF	TGCGCCAGCAGCACCGGGACAGGGGTCCTTAACCTCCACTTT